This T cell receptor beta chain was captured in a study of cytomegalovirus exposure and HLA in healthy donors. About this clone itself: Its antigen is still unknown.

Study-wide points: In a later analysis, TCR beta V- and J-gene trimming was associated with a missense DCLRE1C variant. The study designated 150 or so TCR beta chains cytomegalovirus-associated. With high specificity and sensitivity, the classifier reportedly diagnosed cytomegalovirus status. Later examination showed HLA-associated TCR beta chains had greater clonal expansion than equally common others.

The PCR was carried out with 60 Vbeta primers and 13 Jbeta primers. Repertoires were generated with immunoSEQ multiplex PCR, while TCRdb's copy carries only in-frame clones and drops some. Altogether some 160,000 clones are present, more than 65% being singletons, with the ten largest covering 1% to 1.5%. V lost 1 base, J lost 6 bases, and 13 bases lay in between. The CDR3 runs to 13 residues. Germline lookup yields CDR1 SQVTM and CDR2 ANQGSEA. The chain has TRBV29-1 and TRBJ2-7, with D tentatively TRBD1 (5 bases). Sequencing was carried out using PBMCs. The clonotype was recovered from a man between 45 and 60 years old in good health and CMV-seropositive. DNA for the CDR3: TGCAGCGTTGAAGGTCAGGGTGGACCCGAGCAGTACTTC. Residues: CSVEGQGGPEQYF.